These T cell receptor beta chains were read from a single sample in a study of blood T cell repertoires in COVID-19. The table came from immunoSEQ multiplex PCR; TCRdb's copy has only in-frame clones and leaves some out. This sample has some 220,000 clones, with 80% to 85% found just once. The sequenced sample was peripheral blood. These receptors were taken from an older woman with COVID-19, enrolled during active disease. Both conserved end residues are part of each CDR3. A D gene is named only where the DNA matches it firmly. Clone size is stated in some rows and not others, as once, few, many or a class when expanded.

>TRBJ2-7|TRBV6-5|.|few
CASSLDRRDYEQYF
TGTGCCAGCAGCCTGGACAGGAGGGACTACGAGCAGTACTTC
>TRBJ1-5|TRBV7-9|TRBD1|.
CASSLARDRDSQPQHF
TGTGCCAGCAGCTTAGCCCGGGACAGGGACAGTCAGCCCCAGCATTTT
>TRBJ2-5|TRBV6-8|.|few
CARRLGGINKETQYF
TGTGCCAGACGACTAGGCGGGATAAATAAAGAGACCCAGTACTTC
>TRBJ1-1|TRBV28|TRBD1|.
CASGTRGVNTEAFF
TGTGCCAGCGGGACCAGGGGGGTGAACACTGAAGCTTTCTTT
>TRBJ2-5|TRBV28|TRBD2|.
CASSFRGGQETQYF
TGTGCCAGCAGTTTCCGGGGGGGCCAAGAGACCCAGTACTTC
>TRBJ2-2|TRBV3-1/TRBV3-2|TRBD2|.
CASSLLAAGELFF
TGTGCCAGCAGCCTACTAGCGGCCGGGGAGCTGTTTTTT
>TRBJ2-7|TRBV28|.|.
CASGVTKGVYEQYF
TGTGCCAGCGGTGTGACGAAGGGGGTCTACGAGCAGTACTTC
>TRBJ2-7|TRBV6-6|.|.
CASTGFYEQYF
TGTGCCAGCACGGGGTTCTACGAGCAGTACTTC
>TRBJ1-1|TRBV7-9|.|.
CASSLSTKGQGHTEAFF
TGTGCCAGCAGCTTAAGTACCAAGGGGCAGGGGCACACTGAAGCTTTCTTT
>TRBJ1-6|TRBV5-4|.|.
CASSSPGDNSPLHF
TGTGCCAGCAGCTCCCCGGGAGATAATTCACCCCTCCACTTT
>TRBJ1-5|TRBV19|TRBD1|.
CASSMEGQGHQPQHF
TGTGCCAGTAGTATGGAGGGACAGGGTCATCAGCCCCAGCATTTT
>TRBJ2-1|TRBV19|.|.
CASTLATRGRSEQFF
TGTGCCAGTACCCTAGCAACGCGGGGACGTAGTGAGCAGTTCTTC
>TRBJ2-3|TRBV7-9|TRBD2|.
CASSLRAGGSTDTQYF
TGTGCCAGCAGCTTAAGAGCGGGGGGGAGCACAGATACGCAGTATTTT
>TRBJ1-2|TRBV25-1|.|.
CASSEQGTYNGYTF
TGTGCCAGCAGTGAACAGGGGACCTATAATGGCTACACCTTC
>TRBJ2-3|TRBV3-1/TRBV3-2|.|.
CASSRTPGVGTQYF
TGTGCCAGCAGCCGGACCCCCGGGGTTGGTACGCAGTATTTT
>TRBJ1-2|TRBV7-2|.|.
CASSLGEKSGYTF
TGTGCCAGCAGCTTAGGTGAGAAGTCTGGCTACACCTTC
>TRBJ1-6|TRBV7-2|.|.
CASSLARADYNSPLHF
TGTGCCAGCAGCTTAGCGCGGGCTGATTATAATTCACCCCTCCACTTT
>TRBJ1-3|TRBV11-2|.|.
CASSLVSSSGNTIYF
TGTGCCAGCAGCTTAGTCAGTTCCTCTGGAAACACCATATATTTT
>TRBJ1-6|TRBV6-5|.|once
CASTVWGGAHHF
TGTGCCAGCACTGTCTGGGGGGGGGCCCACCACTTT
>TRBJ2-7|TRBV5-4|TRBD1|.
CASSQTGQGIYEQYF
TGTGCCAGCAGTCAGACGGGACAGGGCATCTACGAGCAGTACTTC
>TRBJ1-3|TRBV30|.|.
CAWSVQDGNTIYF
TGTGCCTGGAGTGTACAGGACGGAAACACCATATATTTT
>TRBJ2-5|TRBV5-1|.|.
CASSLMGGETQYF
TGCGCCAGCAGCTTGATGGGGGGAGAGACCCAGTACTTC
>TRBJ2-5|TRBV4-1|TRBD1|.
CASSPRTGPSETQYF
TGCGCCAGCAGCCCGAGGACAGGGCCTTCGGAGACCCAGTACTTC
>TRBJ1-4|TRBV5-1|.|few
CASSPSPGGNEKLFF
TGCGCCAGCAGCCCTTCCCCGGGGGGCAATGAAAAACTGTTTTTT
>TRBJ1-5|TRBV18|.|.
CASSPTGFYNQPQHF
TGTGCCAGCTCACCAACAGGGTTTTACAATCAGCCCCAGCATTTT
>TRBJ1-1|TRBV7-9|TRBD1|few
CASSWDARGLNTEAFF
TGTGCCAGCAGCTGGGACGCCAGGGGGTTAAACACTGAAGCTTTCTTT
>TRBJ2-1|TRBV5-5|TRBD2|.
CASSLAASGSLEQFF
TGTGCCAGCAGCTTGGCGGCTAGCGGGAGTCTTGAGCAGTTCTTC
>TRBJ2-7|TRBV5-5|TRBD2|once
CASSLTSGMTSYEQYF
TGTGCCAGCAGCTTGACTAGCGGGATGACATCCTACGAGCAGTACTTC
>TRBJ1-4|TRBV7-9|.|.
CASSSTGLPNEKLFF
TGTGCCAGCAGTTCAACAGGGTTGCCTAATGAAAAACTGTTTTTT
>TRBJ1-2|TRBV6-6|.|once
CASSPGQTTYGYTF
TGTGCCAGCAGTCCCGGACAGACAACCTATGGCTACACCTTC
>TRBJ2-3|TRBV30|.|.
CAWSSSTDTQYF
TGTGCCTGGAGTTCCTCCACAGATACGCAGTATTTT
>TRBJ2-5|TRBV6-1|.|.
CASSEGSSGRQETQYF
TGTGCCAGCAGTGAAGGATCGAGCGGTCGGCAAGAGACCCAGTACTTC
>TRBJ1-3|TRBV7-6|.|.
CASSLASHQGPSGNTIYF
TGTGCCAGCAGCTTAGCGAGTCACCAGGGCCCCTCTGGAAACACCATATATTTT
>TRBJ2-4|TRBV4-3|.|.
CASSQDLGSRGNIQYF
TGCGCCAGCAGCCAAGATCTGGGGTCCCGGGGAAACATTCAGTACTTC
>TRBJ2-1|TRBV9|TRBD2|.
CASSVGTSGSYNEQFF
TGTGCCAGCAGCGTGGGGACTAGCGGGAGTTATAATGAGCAGTTCTTC